This T cell receptor beta chain emerged from a study of identical twins. Germline V gene sequence: CDR1 SQVTM, CDR2 ANQGSEA. V shed 5 bases and J 1 base; nucleotides not matched to a gene: 9. CDR3 length: 17 amino acids. TCRdb ran MiXCR on the 5' RACE reads and lists one entry per CDR3 protein. The table lists around 490,000 distinct CDR3 sequences, nearly 15% of them singletons. This clonotype was detected ten times or more. These same data were also listed under a study on yellow fever vaccine responses in identical twins.

The specimen sequenced was CD4+ T cells sorted from blood. This receptor was taken from a woman younger than 30 in good health. The V gene is TRBV29-1, the J gene TRBJ2-6, with 9 bases matching TRBD1. Here the CDR3 DNA reads TGCAGCGTTTCGGACAGGGGACTACCATCTGGGGCCAACGTCCTGACTTTC. It translates to CSVSDRGLPSGANVLTF.